These 12 T cell receptor beta chains share one sample of origin, sequenced in a study of blood T cell repertoires in COVID-19. Clones were sequenced by immunoSEQ multiplex PCR, and TCRdb holds only the in-frame ones, with some missing. The sample has under 250,000 clones, 80% to 90% seen once. The material sequenced was peripheral blood. The receptors derive from a woman aged 45-65 years with active or convalescent COVID-19.

The CDR3 reads CASKGDFGEKLFF. The CDR3 coding sequence is TGTGCCTCAAAGGGGGATTTCGGTGAAAAACTGTTTTTT. The chain joins TRBV25-1 to TRBJ1-4; maybe TRBD1 (6 bases). V was trimmed by 11 bases and J by 7 bases, leaving 17 bases between them. The V gene's germline CDR1 is MGHDK and CDR2 SYGVNS. The CDR3 runs 13 residues. The full variable domain, completed using reference TRBV25-1 and TRBJ1-4, is EADIYQTPRYLVIGTGKKITLECSQTMGHDKMYWYQQDPGMELHLIHYSYGVNSTEKGDLSSESTVSRIRTEHFPLTLESARPSHTSQYLCASKGDFGEKLFFGSGTQLSVL.

This clone was detected a few times. Here the CDR3 DNA reads TGTGCCAGCAGTCCCGACGCGACTAGTGTTCAGTACTTC. Its protein product is CASSPDATSVQYF. The genes are TRBV6-5 and TRBJ2-7, with TRBD2 as a possible D gene (6 bases). V gave up 5 bases and J gave up 10 bases, with 18 bases separating them. Germline V lookup: CDR1 MNHEY, CDR2 SVGAGI. This CDR3 has 13 amino acids.

The CDR3 here is CASGFEGGTEAFF. The CDR3 DNA sequence: TGTGCTAGTGGTTTCGAAGGGGGCACTGAAGCTTTCTTT. This chain links TRBV12-5 with TRBJ1-1; possible D gene TRBD1, 6 bases. Trimming removed 3 bases from V and 4 bases from J, with 9 bases in between. The CDR3 sequence is 13 residues long. The germline CDR1 and CDR2 sequences are LGHNT and FRNRAP.

The chain combines TRBV6-5 with TRBJ2-1; 7 nucleotides match TRBD2. From germline, CDR1 is MNHEY and CDR2 SVGAGI. This CDR3 has 14 amino acids. Germline trimming cut 11 bases from V and 4 bases from J; bases unmatched to any gene: 11. For the CDR3, the DNA is TGTGCCTCCAGTCCGGCTAGCGGTTACAATGAGCAGTTCTTC. Translated: CASSPASGYNEQFF.

The rearrangement joins TRBV9 to TRBJ2-5, with 10 bases fitting TRBD2. V shed 3 bases and J 5 bases; nucleotides not matched to a gene: 13. Per germline, CDR1 SGDLS and CDR2 YYNGEE. The CDR3 runs 17 residues. The CDR3 reads CASSESSGRSPPETQYF. Here the CDR3 DNA reads TGTGCCAGCAGCGAGTCTAGCGGGAGATCGCCGCCCGAGACCCAGTACTTC.

V is TRBV29-1 and J is TRBJ2-3; 7 bases are a match to TRBD2. V lost 6 bases, J lost 0 bases, and 9 bases stayed unmatched. The CDR3 consists of 15 residues. The germline CDR1 and CDR2 sequences are SQVTM and ANQGSEA. CDR3 DNA sequence: TGCAGCGTCCTCCTTCTAGCGGTTAGCACAGATACGCAGTATTTT. This sequence encodes CSVLLLAVSTDTQYF.

The chain employs TRBV3-1 (or the pseudogene TRBV3-2) and TRBJ1-6; D is ambiguous. In germline, CDR1 is LGHDT, CDR2 YNNKEL (reference sequence). CDR3 length: 15 residues. Trimming stripped 0 bases from V and 5 bases from J, with 8 bases between. This chain's CDR3 is CASSQEATDNSPLHF. CDR3 in DNA: TGTGCCAGCAGCCAAGAAGCGACCGATAATTCACCCCTCCACTTT.

CDR3 DNA sequence: TGTGCCAGCAGCCAAAAATGGGACGGGGGGAGCAATGAGCAGTTCTTC. Protein product: CASSQKWDGGSNEQFF. The chain links TRBV4-2 to TRBJ2-1; TRBD2 aligns across 7 bases. The CDR3 contains 16 residues. V shed 2 bases and J 6 bases; nucleotides not matched to a gene: 10. Germline V CDR1 and CDR2: LGHNA, YNFKEQ.

The chain links TRBV5-4 to TRBJ1-1, with 12 nucleotides matching TRBD1. With V trimmed by 1 base and J by 5 bases, 9 bases remained unmatched. The CDR3 is made up of 17 amino acids. CDR1 and CDR2 from the germline V gene are SGHNT and YYREEE (reference sequence). The CDR3 DNA is TGTGCCAGCAGCTTGACGGGACAGGGGGCAATAAGGACTGAAGCTTTCTTT. Protein: CASSLTGQGAIRTEAFF.

In this sample, this clone turned up once. J is TRBJ1-3 and V is TRBV7-9; unclear D gene. The CDR3 extends over 18 amino acids. The ends were cut back, 3 bases at V and 0 bases at J, with 18 bases in the middle. CDR1 and CDR2 (germline): SEHNR, FQNEAQ (reference sequence). DNA for the CDR3: TGTGCCAGCAGCTTCAACGTCCCCCGCAGAAACTCTGGAAACACCATATATTTT. Protein product: CASSFNVPRRNSGNTIYF.

The V gene is TRBV6-5, the J gene TRBJ1-6; D is possibly TRBD1 (5 bases). The CDR3 contains 15 residues. CDR1 and CDR2 (germline): MNHEY, SVGAGI. Deletions cut 6 bases from V and 4 bases from J, with 13 bases between. This CDR3 reads CASSRPGGYNSPLHF. CDR3 bases: TGTGCCAGCAGCCGCCCCGGGGGGTATAATTCACCCCTCCACTTT.

The gene calls are TRBV2 and TRBJ2-1; D not certain. CDR3 size: 15 residues. Germline-derived CDR1 and CDR2 are SNHLY and FYNNEI. Trimming stripped 6 bases from V and 9 bases from J, with 21 bases between. This CDR3 reads CASRPLGGPWVEQFF. The DNA of the CDR3 is TGTGCCAGCAGACCCCTTGGCGGCCCCTGGGTTGAGCAGTTCTTC.